At least ten counts were recorded for the clone carrying this TCR beta chain. Its target is not known. V was clipped by 4 bases and J by 5 bases; unmatched bases: 8. CDR1 is MDHEN and CDR2 is SYDVKM in the germline V gene. The CDR3 is 15 residues long. Time point specified: persistent/refractory GD, antithyroid drugs over 5 years with positive TRAb. Following extraction of RNA from PBMCs, that RNA was used to make the TCR library. Assembly of TCR beta libraries relied on iRepertoire HTBI primers together with Arm-PCR of CDR3 regions. TCRdb redid the calling of the multiplex PCR reads with MiXCR, one entry per CDR3 protein. This sample has hundreds of thousands of distinct CDR3 sequences, with 22% found just once. The data originate from a study of regulatory T cells in long-lasting Graves disease. Whole-study results and caveats: It is possible that accuracy was reduced by the small size of the sample.

The clonotype was recovered from a female donor with Graves disease. V gene TRBV28 combines with J gene TRBJ2-7; 10 bases are shared with TRBD2. The starting material was peripheral blood mononuclear cells (PBMCs), obtained when the disease was refractory, from a patient treated with antithyroid drugs. The CDR3: CASSSPGLANHEQYF. Here the CDR3 DNA reads TGTGCCAGCAGTTCTCCGGGACTAGCGAACCACGAGCAGTACTTC. Using reference TRBV28 and TRBJ2-7 for the parts outside the CDR3, the full variable domain is DVKVTQSSRYLVKRTGEKVFLECVQDMDHENMFWYRQDPGLGLRLIYFSYDVKMKEKGDIPEGYSVSREKKERFSLILESASTNQTSMYLCASSSPGLANHEQYFGPGTRLTVT.